These 21 T cell receptor beta chains were sequenced from one sample in a study of shared clonotypes between healthy human individuals. Naive CD8 cells lacked CD45RO and underwent positive selection for CCR7, leaving out terminally differentiated effector memory CD45RA+ cells. TCRdb keeps only in-frame clones here, not all; method: immunoSEQ multiplex PCR. The sample holds fewer than 1 million clones, around 96% seen once. Source material: naive CD8+ T cells sorted from blood. These receptors were obtained from a man younger than 45 in good health.

The chain carries TRBV4-1 and TRBJ2-1; 9 bases align to TRBD2. V dropped 0 bases and J dropped 6; count of bases not matched to a gene: 12. CDR3 length: 18 residues. Germline V lookup: CDR1 MGHRA, CDR2 YSYEKL. The CDR3 is CASSQDEASGDFVNEQFF. The CDR3 DNA follows: TGCGCCAGCAGCCAAGATGAGGCTAGCGGGGACTTCGTCAATGAGCAGTTCTTC.

The chain couples TRBV29-1 to TRBJ2-1; 10 bases line up with TRBD2. Germline loops: CDR1 SQVTM, CDR2 ANQGSEA. CDR3 length equals 17 residues. V shed 6 bases, J shed 0 bases, and the junction held 11 bases outside the gene matches. CDR3 amino acids: CSVVGLANIHSYNEQFF. The CDR3 DNA sequence: TGCAGCGTGGTGGGACTAGCGAACATCCACTCCTACAATGAGCAGTTCTTC.

This chain links TRBV7-9 with TRBJ2-7, with a possible D match to TRBD2 (6 bases). The CDR3 loop spans 14 amino acids. The germline V gene has CDR1 SEHNR and CDR2 FQNEAQ (reference sequence). Trimming pared 5 bases from V and 3 bases from J, leaving 14 bases between. Written as DNA, the CDR3 is TGTGCCAGCAGCGATACCACTAGCAACTACGAGCAGTACTTC. It specifies CASSDTTSNYEQYF.

The chain employs TRBV27 and TRBJ2-7, with 10 bases fitting TRBD1. The CDR3 totals 16 residues. V was pared by 0 bases and J by 5 bases, with 7 bases of the junction left unmatched. CDR1 is MNHEY, CDR2 SMNVEV, per germline (reference sequence). The CDR3 is CASSLSVGDRGNEQYF. The CDR3, as DNA: TGTGCCAGCAGTTTATCGGTGGGGGACAGGGGAAACGAGCAGTACTTC.

The V and J genes are TRBV5-6 and TRBJ1-1; TRBD1 agrees at 7 bases. The V gene's germline CDR1 is SGHDT and CDR2 YYEEEE. This CDR3 has 15 residues. Losses at the gene ends were 0 bases for V and 4 bases for J; bases not matched to a gene: 6. CDR3 sequence: CASSLAYRGVTEAFF. The DNA of the CDR3 is TGTGCCAGCAGCTTGGCGTACAGGGGTGTCACTGAAGCTTTCTTT.

As regards this clone: Other DNA sequences in this specimen translate into the identical CDR3. The chain links TRBV6-5 to TRBJ2-1; D is ambiguous. V shed 3 bases and J shed 0 bases, with 6 bases lying between them. This CDR3 is 14 amino acids long. Germline V lookup: CDR1 MNHEY, CDR2 SVGAGI. CDR3 DNA sequence: TGTGCCAGCAGTTATGCGAGCTCCTACAATGAGCAGTTCTTC. Its translation is CASSYASSYNEQFF.

The rearrangement joins TRBV28 to TRBJ2-7; D uncertain. Per the germline V gene, CDR1 is MDHEN and CDR2 is SYDVKM. The CDR3 runs to 13 residues. V lost 3 bases and J lost 3, with 9 bases in between. In nucleotides, the CDR3 is TGTGCCAGCAGTTTGCTTGTGCACTACGAGCAGTACTTC. This encodes CASSLLVHYEQYF.

DNA of the CDR3: TGTGCCATCACCGGGGAGCCAAGAGGAAAACTGTTTTTT. Residues: CAITGEPRGKLFF. The chain joins TRBV10-3 to TRBJ1-4; D not resolved. The CDR3 runs 13 residues. Trimming stripped 7 bases from V and 10 bases from J, with 16 bases between. Germline V gene lookup returns CDR1 ENHRY and CDR2 SYGVKD.

The chain links TRBV11-2 to TRBJ1-3; D unclear. This CDR3 comprises 15 residues. CDR1 is SGHAT and CDR2 is FQNNGV in the germline V gene. The V end was cut by 2 bases, the J end by 0 bases, with 8 bases between. The CDR3 bases are TGTGCCAGCAGCTTAAACATCGCCTCTGGAAACACCATATATTTT. This translates into CASSLNIASGNTIYF. Variable domain in full (rest from reference TRBV11-2 and TRBJ1-3): EAGVAQSPRYKIIEKRQSVAFWCNPISGHATLYWYQQILGQGPKLLIQFQNNGVVDDSQLPKDRFSAERLKGVDSTLKIQPAKLEDSAVYLCASSLNIASGNTIYFGEGSWLTVV.

The rearrangement uses TRBV27 and TRBJ1-5; D ambiguous. Germline CDR1 is MNHEY and CDR2 is SMNVEV (reference sequence). V lost 4 bases and J 7 bases, leaving 17 bases between the germline ends. The CDR3 is 15 amino acids. The CDR3 loop reads CASSSVLARGQPQHF. The DNA of the CDR3 is TGTGCCAGCAGTTCCGTCCTAGCGCGCGGGCAGCCCCAGCATTTT.

This rearrangement joins TRBV10-1 to TRBJ2-1; no clear D. Germline values: CDR1 WNHNN, CDR2 SYGVQD (reference sequence). The CDR3 is 14 residues long. Trimming removed 6 bases from V and 4 bases from J, with 13 bases in between. The CDR3 sequence is CASSPLAGYNEQFF. In nucleotides, the CDR3 is TGCGCCAGCAGCCCTTTGGCTGGATACAATGAGCAGTTCTTC.

The gene calls are TRBV7-9 and TRBJ2-3, with TRBD2 matching 12 bases. The length of the CDR3 is 16 residues. Trimming removed 5 bases from V and 2 bases from J; junction bases left unmatched: 5. Germline V gene data show CDR1 as SEHNR and CDR2 as FQNEAQ (reference sequence). The CDR3 DNA is TGTGCCAGCAGCCCACGGACTAGCGGGGTCACAGATACGCAGTATTTT. This gives the protein CASSPRTSGVTDTQYF.

In this sample, this clone turned up once. The chain has TRBV12-5 and TRBJ1-5; no definite D call. CDR1 LGHNT and CDR2 FRNRAP come from the germline V gene. Trimming removed 5 bases from V and 9 bases from J, with 14 bases in between. The CDR3 runs 13 residues. The CDR3 here is CASGTGDGGPQHF. CDR3 sequence (DNA): TGTGCTAGTGGTACCGGCGACGGAGGGCCCCAGCATTTT. The whole variable domain, filled in from reference TRBV12-5 and TRBJ1-5, reads DARVTQTPRHKVTEMGQEVTMRCQPILGHNTVFWYRQTMMQGLELLAYFRNRAPLDDSGMPKDRFSAEMPDATLATLKIQPSEPRDSAVYFCASGTGDGGPQHFGDGTRLSIL.

The chain employs TRBV18 and TRBJ2-7; D remains ambiguous. Germline V gives CDR1 KGHSH, CDR2 LQKENI. CDR3 length: 13 amino acids. The ends were cut back, 0 bases at V and 3 bases at J, with 6 bases in the middle. Here the CDR3 DNA reads TGTGCCAGCTCACCACCTACGGTCTACGAGCAGTACTTC. Translated: CASSPPTVYEQYF. The full variable domain, rest sourced from reference TRBV18 and TRBJ2-7, is NAGVMQNPRHLVRRRGQEARLRCSPMKGHSHVYWYRQLPEEGLKFMVYLQKENIIDESGMPKERFSAEFPKEGPSILRIQQVVRGDSAAYFCASSPPTVYEQYFGPGTRLTVT.

V and J are TRBV18 and TRBJ2-3; TRBD2 is a possible D gene (5 bases). Trimming left V 1 base short and J 5 bases short, with 7 bases between. There are 13 residues in the CDR3. CDR1 and CDR2 from the germline V gene are KGHSH and LQKENI. The CDR3 is CASSPRGKDTQYF. The CDR3 coding sequence is TGTGCCAGCTCACCACGAGGGAAAGATACGCAGTATTTT.

The rearrangement links TRBV7-6 to TRBJ1-2; TRBD1 aligns across 8 bases. The V segment lost 1 base and the J segment 4 bases; nucleotides outside the gene matches: 5. CDR1 is SGHVS, CDR2 FNYEAQ, per germline. The CDR3 consists of 15 residues. The DNA of the CDR3 is TGTGCCAGCAGCTTAGACCGGACAGGGAGCTATGGCTACACCTTC. This codes for CASSLDRTGSYGYTF.

V is TRBV4-2 and J is TRBJ2-2; unclear D gene. Germline V lookup: CDR1 LGHNA, CDR2 YNFKEQ. V shed 3 bases and J shed 3 bases, with 11 bases lying between them. The CDR3 spans 15 residues. CDR3 amino acids: CASSHAVGDTGELFF. In nucleotides, the CDR3 is TGTGCCAGCAGCCACGCCGTTGGGGACACCGGGGAGCTGTTTTTT.

The chain employs TRBV7-9 and TRBJ2-5, with a weak D call TRBD2 (5 bases). The germline CDR1 and CDR2 sequences are SEHNR and FQNEAQ (reference sequence). The CDR3 consists of 13 residues. V lost 5 bases and J lost 3, with 10 bases in between. Here the CDR3 reads CASSGGLKETQYF. Written as DNA, the CDR3 is TGTGCCAGCAGCGGCGGGCTGAAAGAGACCCAGTACTTC.

The chain links TRBV15 to TRBJ2-7; a possible D gene is TRBD2 (5 bases). From germline, CDR1 is LNHNV and CDR2 YYDKDF (reference sequence). Trimming shortened V by 0 bases and J by 4 bases, and 16 bases separated the two germline ends. The CDR3 loop spans 16 amino acids. Here the CDR3 reads CATSRDPVEVSYEQYF. The CDR3 nucleotides read TGTGCCACCAGCAGAGATCCTGTGGAGGTCTCTTACGAGCAGTACTTC.

This chain uses TRBV15 with TRBJ2-5; 9 positions agree with TRBD2. Germline CDR1 is LNHNV and CDR2 is YYDKDF (reference sequence). V shed 5 bases, J shed 4 bases, and the junction held 11 bases outside the gene matches. The CDR3 loop spans 16 amino acids. DNA for the CDR3: TGTGCCACCAGCTTCCGATTAGCGGGAGAAGGAGAGACCCAGTACTTC. The encoded protein is CATSFRLAGEGETQYF.

This chain links TRBV11-2 with TRBJ2-2; D could derive from TRBD1 or TRBD2 (5 bases each). The CDR3 length is 13 residues. CDR1 and CDR2 (germline): SGHAT, FQNNGV. CDR3 coding DNA: TGTGGAGGGGTCACCACCGGGACCGGGGAGCTGTTTTTT. It is translated as CGGVTTGTGELFF.